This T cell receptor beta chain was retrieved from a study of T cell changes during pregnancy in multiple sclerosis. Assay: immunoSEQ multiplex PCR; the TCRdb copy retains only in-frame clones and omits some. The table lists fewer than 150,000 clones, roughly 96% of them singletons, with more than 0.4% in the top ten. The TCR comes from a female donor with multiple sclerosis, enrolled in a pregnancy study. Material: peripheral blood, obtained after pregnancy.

CDR3 sequence: CASRATGELFF. The CDR3, as DNA: TGCGCCAGCAGGGCCACCGGGGAGCTGTTTTTT. This chain links TRBV5-1 with TRBJ2-2, with unresolved D. The CDR3 is 11 residues long. CDR1 and CDR2 from the germline V gene are SGHRS and YFSETQ. V was clipped by 5 bases and J by 4 bases, with 3 bases between them.